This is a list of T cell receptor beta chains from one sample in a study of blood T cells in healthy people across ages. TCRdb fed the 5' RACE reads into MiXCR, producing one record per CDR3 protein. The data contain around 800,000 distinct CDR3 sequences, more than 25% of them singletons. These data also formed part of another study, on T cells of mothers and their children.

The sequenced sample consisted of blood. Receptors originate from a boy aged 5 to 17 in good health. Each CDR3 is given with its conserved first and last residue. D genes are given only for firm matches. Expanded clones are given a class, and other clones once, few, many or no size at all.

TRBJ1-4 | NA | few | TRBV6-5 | CASSPRRGRSEKLFF | TGTGCCAGCAGCCCCCGACGGGGGAGAAGTGAAAAACTGTTTTTT
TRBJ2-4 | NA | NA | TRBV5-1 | CASSLAGARAKNIQYF | TGCGCCAGCAGCTTGGCAGGGGCAAGAGCCAAAAACATTCAGTACTTC
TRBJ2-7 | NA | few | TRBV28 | CASSFSQVSSYEQYF | TGTGCCAGCAGTTTCTCCCAGGTTAGCTCCTACGAGCAGTACTTC
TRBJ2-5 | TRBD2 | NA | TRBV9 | CASSRRASGGQETQYF | TGTGCCAGCAGCAGACGAGCTAGCGGGGGACAAGAGACCCAGTACTTC
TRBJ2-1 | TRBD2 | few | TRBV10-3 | CAISEGASGGQNEQFF | TGTGCCATCAGTGAGGGGGCTAGCGGGGGGCAGAATGAGCAGTTCTTC
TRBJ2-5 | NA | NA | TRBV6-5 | CASARDQETQYF | TGTGCCAGTGCCCGGGACCAAGAGACCCAGTACTTC
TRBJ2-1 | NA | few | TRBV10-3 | CAISEGVYNEQFF | TGTGCCATCAGTGAGGGGGTTTATAATGAGCAGTTCTTC
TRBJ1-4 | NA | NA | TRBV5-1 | CASSFGVNEKLFF | TGCGCCAGCAGCTTCGGGGTTAATGAAAAACTGTTTTTT
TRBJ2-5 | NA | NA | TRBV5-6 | CASSFRWGAMETQYF | TGTGCCAGCAGCTTCCGGTGGGGGGCGATGGAGACCCAGTACTTC
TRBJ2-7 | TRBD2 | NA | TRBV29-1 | CSVSGLAGLEQYF | TGCAGCGTTTCTGGACTAGCGGGGCTCGAGCAGTACTTC
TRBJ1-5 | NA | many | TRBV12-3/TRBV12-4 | CASSLTGDNQPQHF | TGTGCCAGCAGTTTGACTGGAGACAATCAGCCCCAGCATTTT
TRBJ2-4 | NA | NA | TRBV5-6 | CASSSEKLLPAKNIQYF | TGTGCCAGCAGCTCCGAAAAATTGCTGCCGGCCAAAAACATTCAGTACTTC
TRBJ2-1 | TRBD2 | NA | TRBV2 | CASSRLLAGGVNEQFF | TGTGCCAGCAGTCGCCTTTTAGCGGGGGGGGTGAATGAGCAGTTCTTC
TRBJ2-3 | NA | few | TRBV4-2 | CASSQVTGPSTDTQYF | TGTGCCAGCAGCCAAGTAACGGGGCCTAGCACAGATACGCAGTATTTT
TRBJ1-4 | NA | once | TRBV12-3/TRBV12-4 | CASTRGPTNEKLYF | TGTGCCAGCACCCGGGGGCCAACTAATGAAAAACTGTATTTT
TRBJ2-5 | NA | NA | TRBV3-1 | CASSQGQVPHELMGQETQYF | TGTGCCAGCAGCCAAGGGCAGGTGCCTCACGAGCTTATGGGGCAAGAGACCCAGTACTTC
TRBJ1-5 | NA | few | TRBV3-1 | CASSQEFSLHSPQHF | TGTGCCAGCAGCCAAGAATTTTCCCTGCATTCGCCCCAGCATTTT
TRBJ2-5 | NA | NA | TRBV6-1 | CASSEAWGWETQYF | TGTGCCAGCAGTGAAGCATGGGGGTGGGAGACCCAGTACTTC
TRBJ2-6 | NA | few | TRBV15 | CATSEIGLPLSGANVLTF | TGTGCCACCAGCGAAATCGGACTTCCACTATCTGGGGCCAACGTCCTGACTTTC
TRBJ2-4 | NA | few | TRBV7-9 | CASSADTAVGTKNIQYF | TGTGCCAGCAGCGCGGACACGGCAGTAGGTACCAAAAACATTCAGTACTTC
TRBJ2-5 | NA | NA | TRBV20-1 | CSALENKQETQYF | TGCAGTGCTCTAGAGAACAAACAAGAGACCCAGTACTTC
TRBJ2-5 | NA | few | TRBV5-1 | CASSFQQGGQETQYF | TGCGCCAGCAGCTTCCAACAGGGTGGACAAGAGACCCAGTACTTC
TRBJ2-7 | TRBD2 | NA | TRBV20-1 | CSARALGLTYEQYF | TGCAGTGCTAGGGCCTTGGGACTAACCTACGAGCAGTACTTC
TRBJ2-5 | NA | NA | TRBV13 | CASSLVTSHQETQYF | TGTGCCAGCAGCTTAGTCACTAGCCACCAAGAGACCCAGTACTTC
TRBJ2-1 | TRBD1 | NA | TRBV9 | CASSVGPQGENEQFF | TGTGCCAGCAGCGTAGGTCCCCAGGGGGAAAATGAGCAGTTCTTC
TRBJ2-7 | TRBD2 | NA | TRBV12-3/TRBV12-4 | CASTSLAVQSEQYF | TGTGCCAGCACTTCCCTAGCGGTCCAGAGCGAGCAGTACTTC
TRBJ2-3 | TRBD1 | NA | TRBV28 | CASSVQGKGTDTQYF | TGTGCCAGCAGTGTACAGGGGAAGGGCACAGATACGCAGTATTTT
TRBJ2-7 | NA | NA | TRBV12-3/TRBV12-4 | CASSLRRSEQYF | TGTGCCAGCAGTTTAAGGAGGAGCGAGCAGTACTTC
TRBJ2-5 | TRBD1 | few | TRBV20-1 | CSAREGGTGRGETQYF | TGCAGTGCTAGAGAGGGGGGGACAGGGCGAGGAGAGACCCAGTACTTC
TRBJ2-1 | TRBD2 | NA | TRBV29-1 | CSVEGGAASGAGSSYNEQFF | TGCAGCGTTGAAGGAGGGGCGGCTAGCGGGGCGGGGAGCTCCTACAATGAGCAGTTCTTC
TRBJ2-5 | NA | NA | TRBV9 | CASSAAQGTQYF | TGTGCCAGCAGCGCCGCCCAGGGGACCCAGTACTTC
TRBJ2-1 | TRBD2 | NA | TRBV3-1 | CASSPPQRGYNEQFF | TGTGCCAGCAGCCCTCCCCAGCGGGGGTACAATGAGCAGTTCTTC
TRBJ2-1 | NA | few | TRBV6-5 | CASRKLEVSYNEQFF | TGTGCCAGCAGAAAACTAGAGGTTTCCTACAATGAGCAGTTCTTC
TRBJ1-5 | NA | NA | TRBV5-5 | CASSRTGQPQHF | TGTGCCAGCAGCCGTACAGGGCAGCCCCAGCATTTT
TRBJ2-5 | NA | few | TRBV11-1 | CASSSRPEPQETQYF | TGTGCCAGCAGTTCCCGTCCCGAACCTCAAGAGACCCAGTACTTC
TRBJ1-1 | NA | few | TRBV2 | CASRRYGTEAFF | TGTGCCAGCAGACGGTATGGCACTGAAGCTTTCTTT
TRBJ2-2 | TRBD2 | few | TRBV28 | CASRLAGGPGELFF | TGTGCCAGCAGGCTAGCGGGGGGGCCCGGGGAGCTGTTTTTT